This TCR beta chain was profiled in a study of blood T cell repertoires in COVID-19. Study at large: T cells, B-cell-depleted T cells, or PBMCs supplied cDNA or gDNA.

In the original analysis: Amplification from reference gene primers served as the basis for estimated nucleated cell counts. This table comes from immunoSEQ multiplex PCR, and its TCRdb copy is limited to in-frame clones, with some not included. The DNA gave D and trimming, while V, J and clone size come from that table. The repertoire holds around 380,000 clones, with 70% to 85% as singletons. This clone was seen a few times. The CDR3 spans 13 residues. In germline, CDR1 is MGHRA, CDR2 YSYEKL. V lost 4 bases to trimming and J lost 9 bases, with 13 bases between them. The genes are TRBV4-1 and TRBJ1-5; D uncertain. The sample was peripheral blood. This TCR was recovered from a human donor with acute or convalescent COVID-19. The donor label of this sample is uncertain. CDR3 sequence: CASSRQLGGPQHF. The DNA of the CDR3 is TGCGCCAGCAGCCGGCAACTCGGCGGGCCCCAGCATTTT.